There are a few counts of the clone carrying this TCR beta chain. What it binds is unknown. One junction end disagrees with the germline gene, perhaps due to a read error. The data were taken from a study of T cells after yellow fever vaccination. Whole-study context: SMART-Seq v4 Ultra Low Input served to prepare low-cell-number fractions.

5'RACE template switching added a universal primer site and UMIs to TCR cDNA. Using its own MiXCR run on the 5' RACE reads, TCRdb lists one record per CDR3 protein. The sample carries about 580,000 distinct CDR3 sequences, roughly 17% recorded once. The study's findings and limits: Reappearance after the booster was seen for most primary-vaccination clones, at 95% to 96% CD4 and 70% to 90% CD8. The appearance of a small share of clonotypes in both CD4 and CD8 compartments was observed.

This CDR3 region has 12 residues. Germline V CDR1 and CDR2: SGHTA, FQGNSA. The source is a man between 18 and 35 years old who received the YFV17D yellow fever vaccine. The sequencing here drew on PBMCs, taken less than 6 days after the first yellow fever vaccination. The chain recombines TRBV7-2 with TRBJ2-1; 8 bases fit TRBD2. CDR3 DNA: TGTGCCAGCAGCCCAGGGACTAGTTCTGCGGTCTTC. Translation gives CASSPGTSSAVF.